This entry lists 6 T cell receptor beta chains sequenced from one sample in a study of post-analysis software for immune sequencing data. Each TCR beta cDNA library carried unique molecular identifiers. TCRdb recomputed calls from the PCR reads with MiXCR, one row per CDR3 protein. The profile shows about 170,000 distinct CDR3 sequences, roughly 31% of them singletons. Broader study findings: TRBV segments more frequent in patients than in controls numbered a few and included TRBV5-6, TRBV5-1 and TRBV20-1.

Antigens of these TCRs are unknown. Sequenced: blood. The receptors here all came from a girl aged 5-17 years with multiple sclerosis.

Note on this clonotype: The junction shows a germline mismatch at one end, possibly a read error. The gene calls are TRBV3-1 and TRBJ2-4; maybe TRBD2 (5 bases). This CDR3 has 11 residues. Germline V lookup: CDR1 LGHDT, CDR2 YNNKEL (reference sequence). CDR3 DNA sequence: TGCGCCAGCGGCCGACAAGGCGGTCAGTACTTC. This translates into CASGRQGGQYF. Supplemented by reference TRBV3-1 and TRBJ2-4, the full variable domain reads DTAVSQTPKYLVTQMGNDKSIKCEQNLGHDTMYWYKQDSKKFLKIMFSYNNKELIINETVPNRFSPKSPDKAHLNLHINSLELGDSAVYFCASGRQGGQYFGAGTRLSVL.

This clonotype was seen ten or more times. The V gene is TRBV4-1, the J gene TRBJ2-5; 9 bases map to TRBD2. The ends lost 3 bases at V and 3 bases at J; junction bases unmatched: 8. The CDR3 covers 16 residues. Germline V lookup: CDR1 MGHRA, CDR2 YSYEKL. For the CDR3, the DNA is TGCGCCAGCAGCCATTTAGCGGGAGAAGTGGAAGAGACCCAGTACTTC. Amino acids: CASSHLAGEVEETQYF.

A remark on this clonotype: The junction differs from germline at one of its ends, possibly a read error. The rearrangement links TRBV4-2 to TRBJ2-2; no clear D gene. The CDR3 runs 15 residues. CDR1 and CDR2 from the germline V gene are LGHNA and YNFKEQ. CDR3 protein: CAGSHPTSVSGELFF. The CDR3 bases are TGTGCCGGCAGCCATCCAACCTCCGTATCCGGGGAGCTGTTTTTT.

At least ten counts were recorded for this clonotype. The CDR3 DNA sequence: TGTGCCAGCAGCCCCCGGACGGTCAAAGAGCAGTACTTC. This translates into CASSPRTVKEQYF. V usage is TRBV7-9 and J usage is TRBJ2-7; D call uncertain. From germline, CDR1 is SEHNR and CDR2 FQNEAQ (reference sequence). The CDR3 is 13 residues long. The germline V and J ends were trimmed by 5 bases and 7 bases, with 15 bases remaining between them.

In nucleotides, the CDR3 is TGCGCCAGCAGCTTGGAAGTGAGGGAGGGGCATGAAGCTTTCTTT. It codes for CASSLEVREGHEAFF. This chain connects TRBV5-1 to TRBJ1-1, with D possibly being TRBD1 (5 bases). The CDR3 consists of 15 residues. Germline CDR1 SGHRS, CDR2 YFSETQ. V was shortened by 0 bases and J by 7 bases, with 16 bases between the two germline ends.

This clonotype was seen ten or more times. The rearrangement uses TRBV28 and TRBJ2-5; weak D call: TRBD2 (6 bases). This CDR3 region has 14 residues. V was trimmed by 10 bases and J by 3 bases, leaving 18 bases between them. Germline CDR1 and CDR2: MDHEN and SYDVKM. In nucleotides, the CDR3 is TGTGCCACCTCTCGGAGGGGTAACGAAGAGACCCAGTACTTC. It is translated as CATSRRGNEETQYF.